This is a list of T cell receptor beta chains from one sample in a study of T cell repertoires in cytomegalovirus infection. From the reads, TCRdb called clonotypes with MiXCR, one entry per CDR3 protein. This table holds 750,000 to 900,000 distinct CDR3 sequences, roughly 28% found once. These TCRs' antigens remain unknown. Sequencing was performed on cultured CD8+ T cells from PBMCs, taken from culture after CMV antigen stimulation. The receptors originated from a human donor in good health (CMV status not recorded). Some clones in this sample may be carry-over from other donors' samples. CDR3s include the opening cysteine and the closing phenylalanine or tryptophan. D genes are given only for firm matches. A clone size is listed for some rows: how often the clone was seen (once, few, many), or a class if it is expanded.

v_gene: TRBV7-6
j_gene: TRBJ2-7
abundance: few
d_gene: -
CDR3aa: CASSAGSHEQYF
CDR3nt: TGTGCCAGCAGCGCGGGGTCCCACGAGCAGTACTTC

v_gene: TRBV19
j_gene: TRBJ1-1
abundance: -
d_gene: TRBD1
CDR3aa: CASRDRDTSNTEAFF
CDR3nt: TGTGCCAGTAGGGACAGGGATACTTCGAACACTGAAGCTTTCTTT

v_gene: TRBV7-6
j_gene: TRBJ1-1
abundance: few
d_gene: TRBD1
CDR3aa: CASSFPQGANTEAFF
CDR3nt: TGTGCCAGCAGTTTCCCACAGGGGGCGAACACTGAAGCTTTCTTT

v_gene: TRBV14
j_gene: TRBJ2-2
abundance: -
d_gene: -
CDR3aa: CASSQDLGANTGELFF
CDR3nt: TGTGCCAGCAGCCAAGATCTCGGAGCGAACACCGGGGAGCTGTTTTTT

v_gene: TRBV27
j_gene: TRBJ2-2
abundance: -
d_gene: -
CDR3aa: CASSFWGGKGAGELFF
CDR3nt: TGTGCCAGCAGTTTCTGGGGGGGAAAGGGGGCCGGGGAGCTGTTTTTT

v_gene: TRBV7-9
j_gene: TRBJ2-1
abundance: -
d_gene: TRBD1
CDR3aa: CASSNRDRGGNEQFF
CDR3nt: TGTGCCAGCAGCAACCGGGACAGGGGGGGGAATGAGCAGTTCTTC

v_gene: TRBV28
j_gene: TRBJ1-5
abundance: once
d_gene: TRBD1
CDR3aa: CASSDGTDIFPGNQPQHF
CDR3nt: TGTGCCAGCAGTGACGGGACAGACATTTTCCCTGGCAATCAGCCCCAGCATTTT

v_gene: TRBV7-2
j_gene: TRBJ2-1
abundance: many
d_gene: -
CDR3aa: CASSLAGTYGSNEQFF
CDR3nt: TGTGCCAGCAGCTTAGCCGGGACATATGGGAGCAATGAGCAGTTCTTC

v_gene: TRBV7-2
j_gene: TRBJ1-4
abundance: -
d_gene: -
CDR3aa: CASSFPGRGGGKLFF
CDR3nt: TGTGCCAGCAGCTTCCCGGGCAGGGGAGGTGGAAAACTGTTTTTT

v_gene: TRBV7-6
j_gene: TRBJ2-7
abundance: few
d_gene: TRBD1
CDR3aa: CASSSGTETYEQYF
CDR3nt: TGTGCCAGCAGCTCCGGGACAGAAACCTACGAGCAGTACTTC